These T cell receptor beta chains were read from a single sample in a study of shared clonotypes between healthy human individuals. Only in-frame clones appear in the TCRdb table, and some are missing; sequencing was by immunoSEQ multiplex PCR. The table includes roughly 2.6 million clones, over 85% detected once. The material sequenced was naive CD4+ T cells sorted from blood. The receptors originated from a man between 18 and 29 years old in good health. Each CDR3 is given with its conserved first and last residue. D genes are given only for firm matches. Rows give clone size only sometimes, using once, few, many, or a class for an expanded clone.

V gene	clone size	D gene	J gene	CDR3 DNA	CDR3 protein
TRBV13	NA	NA	TRBJ2-1	TGTGCCAGCAGCGTAAATAGTGGGGGCTACAATGAGCAGTTCTTC	CASSVNSGGYNEQFF
TRBV7-2	NA	TRBD2	TRBJ2-5	TGTGCCAGCAGGACTAGCGGGAGGCCTGAAGAGACCCAGTACTTC	CASRTSGRPEETQYF
TRBV6-5	NA	TRBD1	TRBJ2-5	TGTGCCAGCAGTTACACGCGGACAGGGGGCGGCGAGACCCAGTACTTC	CASSYTRTGGGETQYF
TRBV4-1	NA	TRBD1	TRBJ1-6	TGCGCCAGCAGCCCCGACAGGGGGCGGCCACCCCTCCACTTT	CASSPDRGRPPLHF
TRBV10-3	NA	TRBD1	TRBJ2-7	TGTGCCATGGCGAGGGGGCTTGTATCCTACGAGCAGTACTTC	CAMARGLVSYEQYF
TRBV6-1	NA	NA	TRBJ1-1	TGTGCCAGCAGTCAAATACAGGTTGCTGAAGCTTTCTTT	CASSQIQVAEAFF
TRBV29-1	NA	NA	TRBJ1-5	TGCAGCGTTACAACAGGGCCTGGTCAGCCCCAGCATTTT	CSVTTGPGQPQHF
TRBV6-5	NA	NA	TRBJ1-4	TGTGCCAGCAGGCTAGGGGGGTATAATGAAAAACTGTTTTTT	CASRLGGYNEKLFF
TRBV5-1	once	NA	TRBJ2-2	TGCGCCAGCAGCTTGGTCCAGGCGAACACCGGGGAGCTGTTTTTT	CASSLVQANTGELFF
TRBV4-1	once	TRBD2	TRBJ2-5	TGCGCCAGCAGCCATCTAGCGGGGGGGCAAGAGACCCAGTACTTC	CASSHLAGGQETQYF
TRBV5-1	once	NA	TRBJ1-6	TGCGCCAGCAGCTTATCCGACCCGCGAGATTCACCCCTCCACTTT	CASSLSDPRDSPLHF
TRBV21-1	NA	NA	TRBJ1-5	TGTGCCAACCGAGCGGGACAGGGAGTAAATCAGCCCCAGCATTTT	CANRAGQGVNQPQHF
TRBV27	NA	NA	TRBJ1-2	TGTGCCAGCAGTTCCGACGCATTCTATGGCTACACCTTC	CASSSDAFYGYTF
TRBV7-9	NA	NA	TRBJ2-2	TGTGCCAGCAGCTCGTCCGGAGGGGACGGGGAGCTGTTTTTT	CASSSSGGDGELFF
TRBV5-4	NA	TRBD1	TRBJ1-1	TGTGCCAGCAGCTCGATGGGACAGGGCGGTGAAGCTTTCTTT	CASSSMGQGGEAFF
TRBV15	NA	NA	TRBJ2-5	TGTGCCACCAGCCGGGCTAAAGAGACCCAGTACTTC	CATSRAKETQYF
TRBV28	few	NA	TRBJ2-2	TGTGCCAGCAGTAGCGGATACACCGGGGAGCTGTTTTTT	CASSSGYTGELFF
TRBV15	NA	NA	TRBJ1-1	TGTGCCACCAGCAGACAGAACACTGAAGCTTTCTTT	CATSRQNTEAFF
TRBV30	few	TRBD1	TRBJ1-6	TGTGCCTGGAGTGTACGTAGGGGACAGTTGAATTCACCCCTCCACTTT	CAWSVRRGQLNSPLHF
TRBV6-6	NA	TRBD2	TRBJ2-2	TGTGCCAGCAACCCGGGGACTAGCAGTACCGGGGAGCTGTTTTTT	CASNPGTSSTGELFF
TRBV30	NA	TRBD2	TRBJ2-7	TGTGCCTGGAGTAAGATAGCGGGTTCCTACGAGCAGTACTTC	CAWSKIAGSYEQYF
TRBV9	NA	TRBD2	TRBJ2-5	TGTGCCAGCAGCCCTTGGGGGACTAGTGTGTCGGAGACCCAGTACTTC	CASSPWGTSVSETQYF
TRBV10-3	NA	NA	TRBJ1-5	TGTGCCATCAGTGAGTCGGACGAGCAGCCCCAGCATTTT	CAISESDEQPQHF
TRBV5-1	NA	TRBD2	TRBJ2-7	TGCGCCAGCAGCACTAGCGGCCCCTACGAGCAGTACTTC	CASSTSGPYEQYF
TRBV7-9	NA	NA	TRBJ1-1	TGTGCCAGCAGCCCACCGGCAGGGACTGAAGCTTTCTTT	CASSPPAGTEAFF
TRBV4-3	once	TRBD2	TRBJ2-1	TGCGCCAGCAGCCAAAGGAGCGGGAGGGTATCCTACAATGAGCAGTTCTTC	CASSQRSGRVSYNEQFF
TRBV2	NA	TRBD1	TRBJ1-5	TGTGCCAGCAGAACTTCCCGGGGACAGGGTGGTCAGCCCCAGCATTTT	CASRTSRGQGGQPQHF
TRBV10-3	NA	NA	TRBJ1-2	TGTGCCATTGCCGGGGAGAACTATGGCTACACCTTC	CAIAGENYGYTF
TRBV5-4	NA	NA	TRBJ2-5	TGTGCCAGCAGATACTACAGGGAGGAGACCCAGTACTTC	CASRYYREETQYF
TRBV6-5	NA	TRBD2	TRBJ2-2	TGTGCCAGCAAGAGGGCTAGCGGGAGTGCCGGGGAGCTGTTTTTT	CASKRASGSAGELFF
TRBV7-8	NA	NA	TRBJ1-5	TGTGCCAGCAGCTTAGGCAGGGAGAGGGCTCAGCCCCAGCATTTT	CASSLGRERAQPQHF
TRBV27	NA	TRBD2	TRBJ2-7	TGTGCCAGCAGTTCGCTAGGGACTAGCGGGAGCTACGAGCAGTACTTC	CASSSLGTSGSYEQYF
TRBV11-2	NA	NA	TRBJ2-7	TGTGCCAGCAGCTCTTACCGGGACCAGGCTAATTACGAGCAGTACTTC	CASSSYRDQANYEQYF
TRBV7-2	once	TRBD1	TRBJ1-1	TGTGCCAGCAGCCCAGGGGGCAAAAACACTGAAGCTTTCTTT	CASSPGGKNTEAFF
TRBV14	NA	TRBD1	TRBJ1-4	TGTGCCAGCAGCCCACGAATACCGGGACAGGGGAATGAAAAACTGTTTTTT	CASSPRIPGQGNEKLFF
TRBV18	NA	NA	TRBJ1-1	TGTGCCAGCTCACTCCATCTAGGACTAGCGAACACTGAAGCTTTCTTT	CASSLHLGLANTEAFF
TRBV15	once	TRBD2	TRBJ2-7	TGTGCCACCAGCAGTGGCGGGAGCTCCTACGAGCAGTACTTC	CATSSGGSSYEQYF
TRBV11-2	NA	NA	TRBJ1-2	TGTGCCAGCAGCCCTGTAAGCGCCGGTGGCTACACCTTC	CASSPVSAGGYTF
TRBV5-1	NA	NA	TRBJ1-5	TGCGCCAGCAGCTTGGCAGGTAGCAATCAGCCCCAGCATTTT	CASSLAGSNQPQHF
TRBV7-8	NA	TRBD1	TRBJ2-7	TGTGCCAGCAGCTTATCACGGACAGGGGCCTACGAGCAGTACTTC	CASSLSRTGAYEQYF
TRBV6-4	NA	TRBD1	TRBJ2-5	TGTGCCAGCAGTTCTAAGGACAGGCATCAAGAGACCCAGTACTTC	CASSSKDRHQETQYF
TRBV6-5	NA	NA	TRBJ1-2	TGTGCCAGCAGTTACTCCGGGACGGCCGCTAACTATGGCTACACCTTC	CASSYSGTAANYGYTF
TRBV14	NA	NA	TRBJ1-1	TGTGCCAGCACCTCGACGGTGAACACTGAAGCTTTCTTT	CASTSTVNTEAFF
TRBV7-2	NA	TRBD2	TRBJ2-7	TGTGCCAGCAGCAACGGACTAGCGGGAGGGCCGGTAAGGGACTACGAGCAGTACTTC	CASSNGLAGGPVRDYEQYF
TRBV9	NA	NA	TRBJ1-1	TGTGCCAGCAGCGTAGCCGTGAACACTGAAGCTTTCTTT	CASSVAVNTEAFF
TRBV10-3	NA	NA	TRBJ2-5	TGTGCCATCAGTGAGTCGATGGTCCTTAGGGGAGAGACCCAGTACTTC	CAISESMVLRGETQYF
TRBV10-3	NA	TRBD2	TRBJ2-7	TGTGCCATCGGGTCTAGCGGGAACGAGCAGTACTTC	CAIGSSGNEQYF
TRBV5-6	NA	TRBD1	TRBJ2-2	TGTGCCAGCAGCTCGGATGGACAGGGGGCCGGGGAGCTGTTTTTT	CASSSDGQGAGELFF